This T cell receptor (beta chain) originates from a study of graft-versus-host responses after intestinal transplantation. Profiling relied on immunoSEQ multiplex PCR, and the TCRdb table lists in-frame clones only, not all of them. The sample records about 93,000 clones, roughly 93% being singletons. A word on this clone: Its matching antigen is unknown.

Germline assignment: CDR1 SGDLS and CDR2 YYNGEE. This CDR3 is 15 amino acids long. The junction had 7 bases not matched to a gene; V was cut back by 2 bases and J by 6 bases. The sequence was obtained from a human donor who received an intestinal transplant. The chain has TRBV9 and TRBJ2-1, with 8 nucleotides matching TRBD2. The starting material was unstimulated CD8+ T cells sorted from spleen or lymph node cells, obtained before intestinal transplant. In DNA form, the CDR3 reads TGTGCCAGCAGCGTGGTGGGCCTAGCGGGCAATGAGCAGTTCTTC. It specifies CASSVVGLAGNEQFF.